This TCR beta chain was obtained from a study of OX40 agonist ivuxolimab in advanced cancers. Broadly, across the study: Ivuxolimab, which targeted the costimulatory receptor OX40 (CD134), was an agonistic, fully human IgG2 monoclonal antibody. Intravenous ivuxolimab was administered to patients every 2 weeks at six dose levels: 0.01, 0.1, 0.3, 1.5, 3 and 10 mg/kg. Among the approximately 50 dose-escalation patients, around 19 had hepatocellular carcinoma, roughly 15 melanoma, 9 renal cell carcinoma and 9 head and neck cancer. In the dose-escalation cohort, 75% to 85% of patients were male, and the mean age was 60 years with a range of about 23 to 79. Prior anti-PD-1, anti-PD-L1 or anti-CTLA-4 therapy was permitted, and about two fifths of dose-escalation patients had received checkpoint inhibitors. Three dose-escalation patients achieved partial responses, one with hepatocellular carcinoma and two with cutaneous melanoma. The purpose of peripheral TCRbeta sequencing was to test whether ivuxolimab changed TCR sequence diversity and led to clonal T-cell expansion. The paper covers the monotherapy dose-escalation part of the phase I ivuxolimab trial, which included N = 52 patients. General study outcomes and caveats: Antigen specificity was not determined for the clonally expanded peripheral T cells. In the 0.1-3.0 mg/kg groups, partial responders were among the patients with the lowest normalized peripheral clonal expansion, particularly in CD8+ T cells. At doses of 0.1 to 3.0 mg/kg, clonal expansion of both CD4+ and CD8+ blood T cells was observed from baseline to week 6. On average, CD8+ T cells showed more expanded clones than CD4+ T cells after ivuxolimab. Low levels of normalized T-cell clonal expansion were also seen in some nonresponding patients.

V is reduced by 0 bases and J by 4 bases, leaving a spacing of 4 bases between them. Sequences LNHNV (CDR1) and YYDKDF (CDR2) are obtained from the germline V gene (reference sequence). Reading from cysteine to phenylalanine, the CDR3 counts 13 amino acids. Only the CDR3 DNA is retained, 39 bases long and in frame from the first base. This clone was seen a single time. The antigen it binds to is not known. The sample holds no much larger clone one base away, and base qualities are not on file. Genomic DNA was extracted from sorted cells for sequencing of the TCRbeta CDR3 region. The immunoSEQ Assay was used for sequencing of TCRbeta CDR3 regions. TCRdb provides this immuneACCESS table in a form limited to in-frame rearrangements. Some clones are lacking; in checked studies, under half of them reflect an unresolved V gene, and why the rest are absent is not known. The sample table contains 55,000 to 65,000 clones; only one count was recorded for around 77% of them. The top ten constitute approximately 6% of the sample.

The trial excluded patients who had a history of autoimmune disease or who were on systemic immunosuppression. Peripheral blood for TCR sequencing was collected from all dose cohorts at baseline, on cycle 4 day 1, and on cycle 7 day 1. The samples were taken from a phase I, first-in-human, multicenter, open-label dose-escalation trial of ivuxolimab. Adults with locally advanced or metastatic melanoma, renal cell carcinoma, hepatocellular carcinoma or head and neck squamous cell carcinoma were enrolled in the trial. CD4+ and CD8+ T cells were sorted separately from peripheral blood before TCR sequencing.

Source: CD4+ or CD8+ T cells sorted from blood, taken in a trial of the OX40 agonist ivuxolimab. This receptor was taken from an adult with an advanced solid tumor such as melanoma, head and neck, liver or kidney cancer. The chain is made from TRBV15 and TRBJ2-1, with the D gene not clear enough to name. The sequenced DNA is TGTGCCACCAGCAGAGAACGGTACAATGAGCAGTTCTTC. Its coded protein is CATSRERYNEQFF.